The clone carrying this T cell receptor beta chain turned up a few times. As yet, its antigen is unknown. This specimen belongs to a study of identical twins. Study-wide results and caveats: Its conclusions, products of cross-sectional statistical analysis, did not come from following the same donors. The degree of excess twin sharing was weaker in beta out-of-frame sequences.

V shed 3 bases and J shed 7 bases, with 22 bases lying between them. The CDR3 runs to 17 residues. Addition of a universal primer site occurred through template switching, and cDNA carried unique molecular identifiers. TCRdb re-analysed the 5' RACE reads in MiXCR, keeping a single row per CDR3 protein. The sample comprises 510,000 or so distinct CDR3 sequences, 13% to 15% of which are singletons, and roughly 0.42% rests with the top ten. These data were likewise used in another study, on yellow fever vaccine responses in identical twins.

The sequence came from a woman between 18 and 29 years old in good health. The genes are TRBV12-3 or TRBV12-4 and TRBJ2-1, with D tentatively TRBD1 (7 bases). Sequencing was performed on CD4+ T cells sorted from blood. The CDR3 DNA sequence: TGTGCCAGCAGTTTTCTCGGTTCGACAGCAGGGGGGAATGAGCAGTTCTTC. Translated, it gives CASSFLGSTAGGNEQFF.